This T cell receptor (beta chain) was captured by sequencing in a study of shared T cell receptors in the human thymus. This CDR3 comprises 14 residues. Unmatched junction bases numbered 8, after V lost 8 bases and J lost 4 bases. Germline V lookup: CDR1 SGHDT, CDR2 YYEEEE. TCRdb's copy holds only in-frame clones and misses some; the assay was immunoSEQ multiplex PCR. The sample lists hundreds of thousands of clones, around 85% occurring once. This sample was also put to use in a study of human thymus T cells. That source adds: Resections removed during corrective heart surgery provided the thymus tissue used. Thymic and blood repertoires seemed to show skewed V and J gene use. Related work found strong thymic repertoire overlap between unrelated individuals.

The sequencing sample was made of thymocytes. This TCR derives from a girl less than two years old with a congenital heart defect. The chain uses TRBV5-6 and TRBJ2-5; 10 nucleotides align to TRBD1. Here the CDR3 DNA reads TGTGCCAGTAAGCGGGACAGGGGAGGAGAGACCCAGTACTTC. It codes for CASKRDRGGETQYF.